These 7 T cell receptor beta chains were all obtained from the same sample, sequenced in a study of shared clonotypes between healthy human individuals. TCRdb's copy holds only in-frame clones and misses some; the assay was immunoSEQ multiplex PCR. The sample records 2,500,000 or so clones, 90% to 95% being singletons. Material: naive CD4+ T cells from PBMCs. Subset specified: CD45RA+ positively selected. These receptors were obtained from a man aged 18 to 35 in good health. Some clones in this sample may be carry-over from other donors' samples.

The genes are TRBV5-1 and TRBJ2-3; D is uncertain. The CDR3 is made up of 14 amino acids. Germline lookup yields CDR1 SGHRS and CDR2 YFSETQ. V lost 5 bases and J lost 2, with 12 bases in between. The CDR3 DNA reads TGCGCCAGCAGAAAGCTGCCCCCCACAGATACGCAGTATTTT. It yields the protein CASRKLPPTDTQYF.

The rearrangement links TRBV30 to TRBJ1-1; 9 bases fit TRBD1. CDR1 and CDR2 (germline): GTSNPN, SVGIG (reference sequence). The CDR3 has 14 residues. The V segment lost 3 bases and the J segment 5 bases; nucleotides outside the gene matches: 7. The CDR3: CAWRTTGGRTEAFF. DNA of the CDR3: TGTGCCTGGAGGACCACAGGGGGCAGAACTGAAGCTTTCTTT.

V is TRBV29-1 and J is TRBJ2-5; D gene unclear. Deletions cut 6 bases from V and 1 base from J, with 12 bases between. Per germline, CDR1 SQVTM and CDR2 ANQGSEA. The CDR3 is 13 residues long. In DNA form, the CDR3 reads TGCAGCGTCTACTTAAATACCCAAGAGACCCAGTACTTC. Translating gives CSVYLNTQETQYF.

This chain joins TRBV11-2 and TRBJ2-1; 7 bases are shared with TRBD2. The CDR3 is 17 amino acids. V gave up 1 base and J gave up 8 bases; unmatched junction bases: 14. Germline CDR1 is SGHAT and CDR2 is FQNNGV. The CDR3 spells CASSLAGWRELLDEQFF. In DNA form, the CDR3 reads TGTGCCAGCAGCTTAGCGGGGTGGCGGGAGTTATTAGATGAGCAGTTCTTC.

The chain is built from TRBV5-1 and TRBJ2-1, with 9 positions matching TRBD2. V dropped 0 bases and J dropped 8; count of bases not matched to a gene: 9. Germline V lookup: CDR1 SGHRS, CDR2 YFSETQ. This CDR3 comprises 16 residues. In nucleotides, the CDR3 is TGCGCCAGCAGCTTGGAGTGGACTAGCGTAGGGGATGAGCAGTTCTTC. Translating gives CASSLEWTSVGDEQFF.

The chain employs TRBV6-5 and TRBJ2-7; D is possibly TRBD2 (6 bases). CDR1 MNHEY and CDR2 SVGAGI come from the germline V gene. Trimming cost V 2 bases and J 3 bases, with 17 bases left between them. This CDR3 region has 16 residues. The CDR3 is CASSYTTGRPYYEQYF. In DNA, the CDR3 is TGTGCCAGCAGTTACACGACTGGGAGGCCGTACTACGAGCAGTACTTC.

The chain links TRBV7-3 to TRBJ2-1, with D unclear. The CDR3 length is 15 residues. Trimming stripped 5 bases from V and 0 bases from J, with 11 bases between. Germline CDR1 SGHTA, CDR2 FQGTGA. CDR3 protein: CASSRVSSSYNEQFF. CDR3 DNA: TGTGCCAGCAGCCGCGTGTCAAGCTCCTACAATGAGCAGTTCTTC.